This T cell receptor beta chain is from a study of OX40 agonist ivuxolimab in advanced cancers. Background on the study: The eligibility criteria allowed prior anti-PD-1, anti-PD-L1 or anti-CTLA-4 therapy, and under 50% had some. Findings and limits, study-wide: Averaging showed that CD8+ T cells had more expanded clones than CD4+ did.

With regard to this clone: Its specificity is unknown. Additional DNA sequences in this sample encode the identical CDR3.

Between the trimmed V and J ends, which lost 3 bases and 0 bases, there was a span of 9 bases. The CDR3 is made up of 14 amino acids. Germline CDR1 KGHSH, CDR2 LQKENI. TCRdb's copy holds only in-frame clones and misses some; the assay was immunoSEQ multiplex PCR. This sample has some 85,000 clones, with around 90% found just once. Patients were ineligible given autoimmune disease history or systemic immunosuppression. This chain joins TRBV18 and TRBJ2-7; maybe TRBD1 (6 bases). The specimen comprised CD4+ or CD8+ T cells sorted from blood, sampled in a trial of the OX40 agonist ivuxolimab. The receptor was derived from an adult with an advanced solid tumor such as melanoma, head and neck, liver or kidney cancer. The CDR3 here is CASSPQGSSYEQYF. Written as DNA, the CDR3 is TGTGCCAGCTCACCTCAGGGGAGCTCCTACGAGCAGTACTTC.